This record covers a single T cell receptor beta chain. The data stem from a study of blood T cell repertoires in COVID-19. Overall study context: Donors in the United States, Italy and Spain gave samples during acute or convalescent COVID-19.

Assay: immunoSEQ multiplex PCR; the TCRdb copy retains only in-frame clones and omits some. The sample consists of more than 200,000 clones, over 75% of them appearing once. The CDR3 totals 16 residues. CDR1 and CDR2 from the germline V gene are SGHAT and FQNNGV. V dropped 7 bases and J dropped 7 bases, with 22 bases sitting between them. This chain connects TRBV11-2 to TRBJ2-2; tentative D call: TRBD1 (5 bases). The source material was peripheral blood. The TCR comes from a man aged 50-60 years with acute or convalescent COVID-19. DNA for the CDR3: TGTGCCAGCACCCGTAATGGGGCAGGGCTTAGCGGGGAGCTGTTTTTT. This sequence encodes CASTRNGAGLSGELFF.